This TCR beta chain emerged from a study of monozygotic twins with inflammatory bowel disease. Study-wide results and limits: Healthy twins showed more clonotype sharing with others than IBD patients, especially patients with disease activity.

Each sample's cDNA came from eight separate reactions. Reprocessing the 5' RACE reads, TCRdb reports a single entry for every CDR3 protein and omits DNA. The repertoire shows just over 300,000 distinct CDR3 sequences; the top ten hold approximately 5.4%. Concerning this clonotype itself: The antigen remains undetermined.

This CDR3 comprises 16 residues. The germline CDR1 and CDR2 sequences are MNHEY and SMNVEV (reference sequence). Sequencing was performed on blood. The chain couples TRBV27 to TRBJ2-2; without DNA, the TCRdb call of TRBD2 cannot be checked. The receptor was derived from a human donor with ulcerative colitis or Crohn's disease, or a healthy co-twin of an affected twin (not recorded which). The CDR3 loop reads CASSLALAGGTGELFF.